This T cell receptor beta chain was identified in a study of breast tumors, draining lymph nodes, adjacent tissues (dated by TCRdb to the mid-2010s). Regarding the research as a whole: Breast cancer patients provided tumor, adjacent nontumor tissue and axillary lymph nodes, and the study compared the TCR beta repertoires across these three sources. The study was designed to assess the relationships and possible T-cell exchange between tumor, surrounding tissue and draining lymph node repertoires in human breast cancer.

For CDR1 and CDR2, the germline V gene (reference sequence) lists DFQATT and SNEGSKA. The CDR3 starts with the cysteine, ends with the phenylalanine, and has 13 residues. Here the CDR3 DNA is all that survives: 39 bases in frame from base 1. The reads were generated on an Illumina HiSeq 2000. TCR beta chain libraries were generated through multiplex PCR amplification. High-throughput sequencing was used to analyze the amplified TCR beta chain products. TCRdb's own reprocessing of the public reads used fastp at Q25 and MiXCR and kept productive beta chains. CDR3 protein sequences are deduplicated, and each keeps its most common genes and DNA. Here the sample has roughly 260,000 distinct CDR3 sequences; roughly 30% occur a single time. The ten largest account for more than 1% of the sample. A remark on this clonotype: This receptor's antigen is unknown. The junction differs from germline at one of its ends, possibly a read error.

The axillary draining lymph nodes of breast cancer patients were the source of the lymph node samples. Overall study results and their limits: The conclusion that tumor T cells originate in lymph nodes was presented as consistent with a hypothesis rather than as directly demonstrated. Tumor and nontumor tissue repertoires were significantly more similar in luminal-like than in basal-like breast cancer. Tumors showed preferential V and J gene usage, and their T-cell repertoire diversity fell below that of lymph nodes yet above that of nontumor tissue. The data were judged consistent with most tumor T cells deriving from the lymph node and then expanding within tumor tissue.

In this chain, TRBV20-1 is recombined with TRBJ2-5, with TRBD2 as a weak D call on 6 bases. The sequence was collected from a female donor with breast cancer. Some clones in this sample may be carry-over from other donors' samples. The sample was axillary lymph node tissue. Here the CDR3 is given as CGARMAGRETQCF. The DNA sequence follows: TGCGGTGCTAGAATGGCGGGAAGGGAGACCCAGTGCTTC.